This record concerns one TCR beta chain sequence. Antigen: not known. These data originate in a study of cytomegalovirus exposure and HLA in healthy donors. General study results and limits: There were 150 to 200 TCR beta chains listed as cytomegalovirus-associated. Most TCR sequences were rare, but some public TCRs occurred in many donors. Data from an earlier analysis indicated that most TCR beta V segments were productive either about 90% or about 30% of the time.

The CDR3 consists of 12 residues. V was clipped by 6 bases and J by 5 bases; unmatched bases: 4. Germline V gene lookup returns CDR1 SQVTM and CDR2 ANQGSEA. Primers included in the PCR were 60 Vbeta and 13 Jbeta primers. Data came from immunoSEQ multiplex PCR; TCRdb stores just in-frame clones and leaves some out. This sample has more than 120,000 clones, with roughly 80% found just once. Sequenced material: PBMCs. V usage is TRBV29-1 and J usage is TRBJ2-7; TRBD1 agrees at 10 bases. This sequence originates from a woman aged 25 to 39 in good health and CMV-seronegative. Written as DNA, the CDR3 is TGCAGCGTAGGGACAGGGGACCACGAGCAGTACTTC. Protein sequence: CSVGTGDHEQYF.